These 12 T cell receptor beta chains originate from one sample sequenced in a study of cytomegalovirus exposure and HLA in healthy donors. Primers included in the PCR were 60 Vbeta and 13 Jbeta primers. Generated by immunoSEQ multiplex PCR, the TCRdb table keeps only in-frame clones and is missing some. Among about 160,000 clones listed, roughly 87% were seen once. The sequenced material came from PBMCs. These receptors all stem from a young woman in good health and CMV-seronegative.

This chain connects TRBV7-9 to TRBJ2-7, with 7 nucleotides matching TRBD2. The CDR3 runs to 14 residues. The ends lost 1 base at V and 4 bases at J; junction bases unmatched: 4. Germline V gives CDR1 SEHNR, CDR2 FQNEAQ (reference sequence). DNA of the CDR3: TGTGCCAGCAGCTTAGGCGGGACTACTTACGAGCAGTACTTC. This codes for CASSLGGTTYEQYF.

This clone appeared a single time. J is TRBJ2-1 and V is TRBV19; D possibly corresponds to TRBD1 (5 bases). V was cut by 2 bases and J by 2 bases, with 13 bases left in between. The length of the CDR3 is 16 residues. Germline CDR1 is LNHDA and CDR2 is SQIVND (reference sequence). In DNA form, the CDR3 reads TGTGCCAGTAGTATACGGGCAGGGCGGCCCTACAATGAGCAGTTCTTC. This sequence encodes CASSIRAGRPYNEQFF.

The chain combines TRBV6-5 with TRBJ1-2; D not resolved. The CDR3 is 14 amino acids. Trimming removed 4 bases at V and 4 bases at J, with 13 bases between. The V gene's germline CDR1 is MNHEY and CDR2 SVGAGI. The CDR3, as DNA: TGTGCCAGCAGTTCGTCGGCAGGAGGCTATGGCTACACCTTC. Translation: CASSSSAGGYGYTF.

The chain carries TRBV7-9 and TRBJ2-6; 7 nucleotides align to TRBD2. The length of the CDR3 is 15 residues. V lost 5 bases to trimming and J lost 2 bases; unmatched junction nucleotides: 3. Germline lookup yields CDR1 SEHNR and CDR2 FQNEAQ (reference sequence). The CDR3 region has the DNA TGTGCCAGCAGCGAGGGAGGGACTGGGGCCAACGTCCTGACTTTC. Encoded protein: CASSEGGTGANVLTF.

This rearrangement joins TRBV5-4 to TRBJ1-1, with 9 bases that match TRBD1. Per the germline V gene, CDR1 is SGHNT and CDR2 is YYREEE (reference sequence). V was pared by 4 bases and J by 0 bases, with 4 bases of the junction left unmatched. This CDR3 is built from 15 residues. CDR3 region: CASSVGTGMNTEAFF. CDR3 nucleotides: TGTGCCAGCAGCGTCGGGACAGGGATGAACACTGAAGCTTTCTTT.

The genes are TRBV19 and TRBJ2-2; 13 bases agree with TRBD2. This CDR3 contains 16 residues. Germline V CDR1 and CDR2: LNHDA, SQIVND (reference sequence). Trimming took 3 bases from V and 8 from J; bases not matched to a gene: 6. CDR3 sequence: CASSIGLAGVAGELFF. The CDR3 DNA follows: TGTGCCAGTAGTATTGGACTAGCGGGAGTCGCTGGGGAGCTGTTTTTT. Full variable domain (missing parts from reference TRBV19 and TRBJ2-2): DGGITQSPKYLFRKEGQNVTLSCEQNLNHDAMYWYRQDPGQGLRLIYYSQIVNDFQKGDIAEGYSVSREKKESFPLTVTSAQKNPTAFYLCASSIGLAGVAGELFFGEGSRLTVL.

The V gene is TRBV19, the J gene TRBJ1-5; 9 bases fit TRBD1. V lost 6 bases to trimming and J lost 4 bases; unmatched junction nucleotides: 7. Germline V gene data show CDR1 as LNHDA and CDR2 as SQIVND (reference sequence). The CDR3 spans 15 residues. In DNA form, the CDR3 reads TGTGCCAGTAGGAATGACAGGGGGAGGAATCAGCCCCAGCATTTT. This sequence encodes CASRNDRGRNQPQHF.

The chain carries TRBV5-4 and TRBJ1-2, with 9 positions matching TRBD1. The CDR3 has 13 residues. Germline V gene lookup returns CDR1 SGHNT and CDR2 YYREEE (reference sequence). V was clipped by 4 bases and J by 8 bases; unmatched bases: 6. The CDR3 DNA reads as TGTGCCAGCAGCCTACAGGGGGCTCCGGGCTACACCTTC. It codes for CASSLQGAPGYTF.

The chain recombines TRBV28 with TRBJ1-1; TRBD1 is a possible D gene (6 bases). Trimming pared 3 bases from V and 5 bases from J, leaving 13 bases between. This CDR3 comprises 14 residues. Per germline, CDR1 MDHEN and CDR2 SYDVKM. The CDR3 protein is CASSLGGAGTEAFF. In nucleotides, the CDR3 is TGTGCCAGCAGTTTGGGGGGGGCAGGTACTGAAGCTTTCTTT. Using reference TRBV28 and TRBJ1-1 for the parts outside the CDR3, the full variable domain is DVKVTQSSRYLVKRTGEKVFLECVQDMDHENMFWYRQDPGLGLRLIYFSYDVKMKEKGDIPEGYSVSREKKERFSLILESASTNQTSMYLCASSLGGAGTEAFFGQGTRLTVV.

The genes are TRBV5-1 and TRBJ2-3; D might be TRBD2 (6 bases). V was pared by 0 bases and J by 2 bases, with 13 bases between. CDR3 length equals 16 residues. Germline lookup yields CDR1 SGHRS and CDR2 YFSETQ. The CDR3 here is CASSLAPAGLTDTQYF. The CDR3 region has the DNA TGCGCCAGCAGCTTGGCCCCCGCGGGGCTCACAGATACGCAGTATTTT.

The chain has TRBV27 and TRBJ2-1; 8 bases are a match to TRBD1. Germline-derived CDR1 and CDR2 are MNHEY and SMNVEV (reference sequence). The CDR3 loop spans 15 amino acids. With V trimmed by 6 bases and J by 8 bases, 12 bases remained unmatched. Here the CDR3 DNA reads TGTGCCAGCAGCCAAGTCCCGGACAGGGAGGATGAGCAGTTCTTC. It yields the protein CASSQVPDREDEQFF.

This sequence joins TRBV7-2 and TRBJ1-4, with D tentatively TRBD1 (5 bases). Trimming pared 2 bases from V and 5 bases from J, leaving 9 bases between. The CDR3 extends over 14 amino acids. The germline CDR1 and CDR2 sequences are SGHTA and FQGNSA. For the CDR3, the DNA is TGTGCCAGCAGCTTATCAGGGTCGAATGAAAAACTGTTTTTT. Amino acid sequence: CASSLSGSNEKLFF.